What follows are 12 T cell receptor beta chains derived from one specimen sequenced in a study of T-cell memory formation after mild COVID-19. One entry per CDR3 protein results from TCRdb running MiXCR on the 5' RACE reads. The profile shows over 300,000 distinct CDR3 sequences, less than 25% of them singletons. Input material: PBMCs or a T cell subset sorted from them (not recorded which). These receptors originate from a man aged 18 to 29 who had mild COVID-19 (a few samples of this study predate the infection). Cell type and time point are not known.

The V call is TRBV7-9, the J call TRBJ2-2; D is unresolved. The CDR3 consists of 12 residues. The germline V gene has CDR1 SEHNR and CDR2 FQNEAQ (reference sequence). V was shortened by 3 bases and J by 8 bases, with 7 bases between the two germline ends. CDR3 bases: TGTGCCAGCAGCTTTGGAGTTGGGGAGCTGTTTTTT. This sequence encodes CASSFGVGELFF.

The chain combines TRBV10-1 with TRBJ2-2; perhaps TRBD2 as D (6 bases). Germline CDR1 WNHNN, CDR2 SYGVQD (reference sequence). The ends were cut back, 5 bases at V and 4 bases at J, with 11 bases in the middle. The CDR3 runs to 14 residues. CDR3 in DNA: TGCGCCAGCAGTACCGGGACTTTCACCGGGGAGCTGTTTTTT. This sequence encodes CASSTGTFTGELFF.

The chain employs TRBV6-2 or TRBV6-3 and TRBJ2-1; 9 bases fit TRBD2. The V and J ends lost 2 bases and 3 bases, in that order; junction bases with no gene match: 8. There are 17 residues in the CDR3. CDR1 and CDR2 (germline): MNHEY, SVGEGT. CDR3 in DNA: TGTGCCAGCAGTTACGGTCGGGTGCGGGGGGGCTACAATGAGCAGTTCTTC. Encoded protein: CASSYGRVRGGYNEQFF.

This clonotype was seen once. The V call is TRBV7-3, the J call TRBJ2-1; D may match TRBD1 or TRBD2 (5 bases each). CDR3 size: 15 residues. V shed 2 bases and J shed 7 bases, with 15 bases lying between them. The germline V gene has CDR1 SGHTA and CDR2 FQGTGA. The CDR3 bases are TGTGCCAGCAGCTTACGGGACGGCCCCGGGAATGAGCAGTTCTTC. It encodes CASSLRDGPGNEQFF.

This clonotype was detected a few times. This chain connects TRBV29-1 to TRBJ2-5, with 9 positions matching TRBD1. There are 15 residues in the CDR3. The germline gives CDR1 SQVTM, CDR2 ANQGSEA. V gave up 1 base and J gave up 2 bases; unmatched junction bases: 5. CDR3 coding DNA: TGCAGCGTTGAAGGTGGACAGGGGCGGCAAGAGACCCAGTACTTC. It specifies CSVEGGQGRQETQYF.

This clonotype was seen a handful of times. The chain is built from TRBV20-1 and TRBJ2-7; TRBD1 might be the D (6 bases). Germline V gene sequence: CDR1 DFQATT, CDR2 SNEGSKA (reference sequence). CDR3 length equals 14 residues. V was clipped by 6 bases and J by 0 bases, with 15 bases between them. CDR3 in DNA: TGCAGTGCCCGCAGGGGCAGGGACTCCTACGAGCAGTACTTC. Its translation is CSARRGRDSYEQYF.

This clonotype was seen a few times. The rearrangement joins TRBV6-2 or TRBV6-3 to TRBJ1-1; D is unresolved. Trimming took 2 bases from V and 1 from J, leaving 17 bases between them. CDR1 is MNHEY, CDR2 SVGEGT, per germline. The CDR3 has 17 residues. The CDR3 coding sequence is TGTGCCAGCAGTTACCCAGCTCGGGGAGGTCGGAACACTGAAGCTTTCTTT. This gives the protein CASSYPARGGRNTEAFF.

This clonotype has a handful of counts. This sequence joins TRBV20-1 and TRBJ1-2; TRBD1 is a possible D gene (5 bases). Per germline, CDR1 DFQATT and CDR2 SNEGSKA (reference sequence). V dropped 5 bases and J dropped 2 bases, with 9 bases sitting between them. The CDR3 consists of 12 residues. The CDR3 DNA reads TGCAGTGCTTCAGGGTTGAACTATGGCTACACCTTC. It codes for CSASGLNYGYTF.

The chain has TRBV7-9 and TRBJ1-1; D ambiguous. The CDR3 totals 14 residues. CDR1 is SEHNR, CDR2 FQNEAQ, per germline (reference sequence). The V and J ends lost 5 bases and 4 bases respectively, with 14 bases between them. CDR3 nucleotides: TGTGCCAGCAGCCAAGGATCCCTCGGCACTGAAGCTTTCTTT. This encodes CASSQGSLGTEAFF.

This clonotype was seen a few times. The chain combines TRBV2 with TRBJ2-7; D not resolved. There are 13 residues in the CDR3. Trimming removed 1 base at V and 2 bases at J, with 6 bases between. Looked up from germline, CDR1 is SNHLY and CDR2 is FYNNEI. The CDR3 reads CASSEEMAYEQYV. CDR3 DNA: TGTGCCAGCAGTGAAGAGATGGCCTACGAGCAGTACGTC.

This clonotype has just a few counts. The chain couples TRBV5-1 to TRBJ2-5; D call uncertain. V dropped 5 bases and J dropped 1 base, with 12 bases sitting between them. Germline assignment: CDR1 SGHRS and CDR2 YFSETQ. The CDR3 runs to 14 residues. CDR3 DNA sequence: TGCGCCAGCAGGACCTGGGGTCTCCAAGAGACCCAGTACTTC. Translated: CASRTWGLQETQYF.

This clonotype was picked up a small number of times. The rearrangement uses TRBV10-3 and TRBJ1-1, with TRBD1 matching over 8 bases. Germline values: CDR1 ENHRY, CDR2 SYGVKD. This CDR3 has 13 residues. Losses at the gene ends were 11 bases for V and 0 bases for J; bases not matched to a gene: 5. In DNA form, the CDR3 reads TGTGCCTTAACGACAGGGGTGAACACTGAAGCTTTCTTT. Translation: CALTTGVNTEAFF.